This T cell receptor (beta chain) was sequenced for a study of shared clonotypes between healthy human individuals. Each subset's genomic DNA was shared equally among a number of immunoSEQ plates. The method was immunoSEQ multiplex PCR; TCRdb's version includes in-frame clones alone and lacks a portion of them. The table records 800,000 to 950,000 clones, about 96% of them present only once. Germline V gene lookup returns CDR1 MNHEY and CDR2 SVGAGI. The V gene lost 6 bases and the J gene lost 4 bases, with 16 bases spanning the gap. The CDR3 spans 15 residues. Positively selected for CCR7, the CD45RO-negative cells used as naive CD8 cells excluded terminally differentiated effector memory CD45RA+ cells.

The source material was naive CD8+ T cells sorted from blood. The sequence was obtained from a man under 40 in good health. The gene calls are TRBV6-5 and TRBJ2-1; D possibly corresponds to TRBD2 (6 bases). CDR3 DNA: TGTGCCAGCAGGGCCTGGCGGGGCATGTACAATGAGCAGTTCTTC. Its translation is CASRAWRGMYNEQFF.